Below are 20 T cell receptor beta chains sequenced from a single sample in a study of blood T cell repertoires in COVID-19. Sequencing used immunoSEQ multiplex PCR; TCRdb keeps in-frame clones, though not all of them. The sample includes about 190,000 clones, roughly 90% seen only once; the top ten take about 0.59%. Source material: peripheral blood. The receptors come from a man aged 45-65 years with acute or convalescent COVID-19.

The chain employs TRBV12-3 or TRBV12-4 and TRBJ1-5, with a weak D call TRBD1 (5 bases). Trimming removed 7 bases at V and 11 bases at J, with 15 bases between. The CDR3 is 12 residues long. CDR3 sequence: CASKTPGGAQHF. Here the CDR3 DNA reads TGTGCCAGCAAGACTCCGGGGGGGGCCCAGCATTTT.

The chain uses TRBV2 and TRBJ1-4, with D maybe TRBD1 (6 bases). V was clipped by 6 bases and J by 8 bases, with 10 bases between them. Germline V gene lookup returns CDR1 SNHLY and CDR2 FYNNEI. CDR3 length: 12 residues. CDR3 bases: TGTGCCAGCAGGGCAGGGGTCGAAAAACTGTTTTTT. Translating it yields CASRAGVEKLFF.

V and J are TRBV19 and TRBJ2-7, with TRBD1 matching over 10 bases. The CDR3 loop spans 14 amino acids. Germline V gene data show CDR1 as LNHDA and CDR2 as SQIVND (reference sequence). V lost 3 bases to trimming and J lost 3 bases; unmatched junction nucleotides: 2. CDR3 loop: CASSIGTGVYEQYF. For the CDR3, the DNA is TGTGCCAGTAGTATCGGGACAGGGGTCTACGAGCAGTACTTC.

The chain combines TRBV7-3 with TRBJ2-3, with D possibly TRBD2 on 5 matching bases. The germline V and J ends were trimmed by 2 bases and 6 bases, with 12 bases remaining between them. This CDR3 has 14 residues. Germline V gene lookup returns CDR1 SGHTA and CDR2 FQGTGA. CDR3 residues: CASSLSASGDTQYF. In DNA form, the CDR3 reads TGTGCCAGCAGCTTATCAGCTTCGGGGGATACGCAGTATTTT.

The chain links TRBV5-8 to TRBJ2-7, with a tentative D call TRBD1 (6 bases). Germline V gene sequence: CDR1 SGHTS, CDR2 YDEGEE. This CDR3 region has 12 residues. V gave up 7 bases and J gave up 5 bases, with 13 bases separating them. The CDR3 DNA sequence: TGTGCCAGCTTCGACAGGACAAACGAGCAGTACGTC. Translation gives CASFDRTNEQYV.

J is TRBJ1-2 and V is TRBV19, with 8 bases aligning to TRBD1. Trimming took 9 bases from V and 0 from J; bases not matched to a gene: 12. The CDR3 is 16 residues long. CDR1 and CDR2 (germline): LNHDA, SQIVND (reference sequence). CDR3 DNA sequence: TGTGCCAGCCGACAGGGGTATTTATCCGCTAACTATGGCTACACCTTC. This sequence encodes CASRQGYLSANYGYTF. Based on the CDR3 plus reference TRBV19 and TRBJ1-2, the full variable domain is DGGITQSPKYLFRKEGQNVTLSCEQNLNHDAMYWYRQDPGQGLRLIYYSQIVNDFQKGDIAEGYSVSREKKESFPLTVTSAQKNPTAFYLCASRQGYLSANYGYTFGSGTRLTVV.

The chain is built from TRBV5-1 and TRBJ2-7, with a weak D call TRBD2 (6 bases). With 0 bases removed from V and 4 bases from J, the gap between germline ends came to 11 bases. The CDR3 runs to 14 residues. Per germline, CDR1 SGHRS and CDR2 YFSETQ. The CDR3 bases are TGCGCCAGCAGCTTGGGATTAGGGACTTACGAGCAGTACTTC. This encodes CASSLGLGTYEQYF.

The chain uses TRBV29-1 and TRBJ2-1, with TRBD2 matching over 8 bases. V was clipped by 3 bases and J by 11 bases; unmatched bases: 30. Germline CDR1 reads SQVTM; CDR2 reads ANQGSEA. This CDR3 comprises 20 residues. The CDR3 DNA is TGCAGCGTTGACTCTCACCGGGGCGGGGGGCGAGTCGACCCTACAATGAAGCAGTTCTTC. Translated: CSVDSHRGGGRVDPTMKQFF.

The chain recombines TRBV6-6 with TRBJ1-2, with D possibly being TRBD1 (6 bases). CDR3 length: 11 residues. CDR1 and CDR2 (germline): MNHNY, SVGAGI (reference sequence). The V end was cut by 7 bases, the J end by 8 bases, with 11 bases between. The CDR3 sequence: CASNPGAGYTF. The CDR3 coding sequence is TGTGCCAGCAATCCAGGGGCCGGCTACACCTTC.

The chain carries TRBV3-1 (or the pseudogene TRBV3-2) and TRBJ2-3; TRBD2 aligns across 12 bases. J gave up 8 bases and V 4 bases, and 13 bases lay outside the gene matches. The CDR3 runs 17 residues. Germline V gene data show CDR1 as LGHDT and CDR2 as YNNKEL (reference sequence). The CDR3 nucleotides read TGTGCCAGCAGCCCGGGACTAGCGGGTACTCCGGCGGTTACGCAGTATTTT. It yields the protein CASSPGLAGTPAVTQYF.

V is TRBV7-8 and J is TRBJ2-2; 10 nucleotides match TRBD2. The germline V gene has CDR1 SGHVS and CDR2 FQNEAQ. J lost 5 bases, V lost 6 bases, and 6 bases had no gene match. This CDR3 has 15 residues. The CDR3 protein is CASRASGSGTGELFF. The CDR3, as DNA: TGTGCCAGCAGGGCTAGCGGGAGTGGAACCGGGGAGCTGTTTTTT. Together with reference TRBV7-8 and TRBJ2-2, the CDR3 gives the full variable domain: GAGVSQSPRYKVAKRGQDVALRCDPISGHVSLFWYQQALGQGPEFLTYFQNEAQLDKSGLPSDRFFAERPEGSVSTLKIQRTQQEDSAVYLCASRASGSGTGELFFGEGSRLTVL.

V and J are TRBV7-8 and TRBJ2-2; maybe TRBD1 (6 bases). The CDR3 has 16 amino acids. Germline V CDR1 and CDR2: SGHVS, FQNEAQ. The V gene lost 6 bases and the J gene lost 6 bases, with 20 bases spanning the gap. The CDR3 sequence: CASSFTGNLRSGELFF. In nucleotides, the CDR3 is TGTGCCAGCAGTTTCACAGGGAATCTAAGATCCGGGGAGCTGTTTTTT.

This sequence joins TRBV5-1 and TRBJ2-5, with 11 bases fitting TRBD2. Per germline, CDR1 SGHRS and CDR2 YFSETQ. This CDR3 is 15 amino acids long. Trimming cost V 0 bases and J 3 bases; bases outside gene matches: 1. The CDR3 bases are TGCGCCAGCAGCTTGGCACTAGCGGGGGAAGAGACCCAGTACTTC. Protein product: CASSLALAGEETQYF.

J is TRBJ2-1 and V is TRBV27, with 10 positions matching TRBD1. The CDR3 has 15 amino acids. Trimming removed 4 bases from V and 6 bases from J; junction bases left unmatched: 6. Germline CDR1 MNHEY, CDR2 SMNVEV (reference sequence). The CDR3: CASSSPRTGGNEQFF. CDR3 in DNA: TGTGCCAGCAGTTCACCCAGGACAGGGGGCAATGAGCAGTTCTTC.

The chain joins TRBV5-4 to TRBJ2-7, with TRBD1 as a possible D gene (6 bases). The CDR3 has 13 residues. Trimming removed 0 bases from V and 2 bases from J, with 6 bases in between. Per the germline V gene, CDR1 is SGHNT and CDR2 is YYREEE (reference sequence). The CDR3 sequence is CASSLEGAYEQYV. Written as DNA, the CDR3 is TGTGCCAGCAGCTTGGAGGGGGCCTACGAGCAGTACGTC.

This sequence joins TRBV19 and TRBJ2-7; D perhaps matches TRBD2 (6 bases). This CDR3 is built from 14 residues. V was cut by 4 bases and J by 1 base, with 11 bases left in between. Germline CDR1 LNHDA, CDR2 SQIVND (reference sequence). CDR3 nucleotide sequence: TGTGCCAGTAGTAACGGGGGATTTTCCTACGAGCAGTACTTC. It encodes CASSNGGFSYEQYF.

The CDR3 sequence: CASSYPWGDRTLNTEAFF. The CDR3 DNA sequence: TGTGCCAGCAGCTACCCCTGGGGGGACAGAACTCTGAACACTGAAGCTTTCTTT. The J gene is TRBJ1-1, the V gene TRBV7-9; 7 bases match TRBD1. The CDR3 spans 18 residues. Unmatched junction bases numbered 14, after V lost 4 bases and J lost 0 bases. The germline CDR1 and CDR2 sequences are SEHNR and FQNEAQ (reference sequence).

The chain recombines TRBV7-9 with TRBJ1-4, with 8 positions matching TRBD1. J lost 1 base, V lost 5 bases, and 9 bases had no gene match. The CDR3 runs to 17 residues. The germline V gene has CDR1 SEHNR and CDR2 FQNEAQ (reference sequence). CDR3 region: CASSDKGQGVTNEKLFF. CDR3 nucleotide sequence: TGTGCCAGCAGCGATAAAGGACAGGGAGTAACTAATGAAAAACTGTTTTTT.

This clone has just a few counts. The CDR3 nucleotides are TGTGCCAGTAGTATAGGGGGGGATTCGGACGAGCAGTACTTC. It codes for CASSIGGDSDEQYF. J is TRBJ2-7 and V is TRBV19, with D perhaps TRBD2 (6 bases). CDR1 and CDR2 (germline): LNHDA, SQIVND (reference sequence). Trimming cost V 1 base and J 5 bases, with 12 bases left between them. CDR3 length: 14 amino acids.

The CDR3 region is CASSSTIRDRDAKNIQYF. CDR3 in DNA: TGTGCCAGCAGCTCAACGATCCGGGACAGGGATGCCAAAAACATTCAGTACTTC. V is TRBV5-5 and J is TRBJ2-4; 9 bases align to TRBD1. The CDR3 consists of 18 residues. Germline loops: CDR1 SGHKS, CDR2 YYEKEE (reference sequence). With V trimmed by 3 bases and J by 1 base, 11 bases remained unmatched.